Following are 13 T cell receptor beta chains from one sample sequenced in a study of tumor-infiltrating lymphocytes in oesophageal squamous cell carcinoma. One entry per CDR3 protein results from TCRdb running MiXCR on the PCR reads. This table has about 20,000 distinct CDR3 sequences, 40% to 45% appearing once. The sample comprised normal esophageal tissue next to the tumor. The origin of the receptors is a male donor with esophageal squamous cell carcinoma.

In this sample, this clonotype turned up a few times. The V call is TRBV7-9, the J call TRBJ2-1; no reliable D call. The J call is in doubt because the DNA end fits TRBJ2-5 better. The CDR3 sequence is 11 residues long. Germline loops: CDR1 SEHNR, CDR2 FQNEAQ (reference sequence). As DNA, the CDR3 is TGTGCCAGCAGCGCTGGACAGACCCAGTACTTC. Protein: CASSAGQTQYF.

By proportion, this clonotype is medium-sized. The rearrangement joins TRBV7-2 to TRBJ1-1; D gene ambiguous. Trimming left V 2 bases short and J 5 bases short, with 12 bases between. Germline CDR1 reads SGHTA; CDR2 reads FQGNSA. The CDR3 spans 14 residues. CDR3 DNA: TGTGCCAGCAGCTTATCCGGGCGGGAGACTGAAGCTTTCTTT. Translation gives CASSLSGRETEAFF.

This clonotype has ten or more counts. This sequence joins TRBV7-3 and TRBJ2-5; D assignment may be TRBD1 or TRBD2 (5 bases each). This CDR3 has 13 residues. CDR1 SGHTA and CDR2 FQGTGA come from the germline V gene. Trimming left V 3 bases short and J 4 bases short, with 9 bases between. The CDR3 here is CASSFTGGETQYF. For the CDR3, the DNA is TGTGCCAGCAGCTTCACTGGGGGAGAGACCCAGTACTTC.

The chain joins TRBV11-1 to TRBJ2-5; D tentatively fits TRBD1 or TRBD2 (6 bases each). Deletions cut 1 base from V and 5 bases from J, with 11 bases between. Germline V gene lookup returns CDR1 SGHAT and CDR2 FQDESV (reference sequence). CDR3 length equals 14 residues. DNA of the CDR3: TGTGCCAGCAGCTTAGGGGGGGCTGGGGAGACCCAGTACTTC. As protein: CASSLGGAGETQYF.

In its sample, this clonotype was seen many times. The chain has TRBV12-3 or TRBV12-4 and TRBJ2-3; possibly TRBD2 for D (6 bases). With 3 bases removed from V and 0 bases from J, the gap between germline ends came to 10 bases. The CDR3 has 15 amino acids. The CDR3 region has the DNA TGTGCCAGCAGTTTCGGGACTCTTAGCACAGATACGCAGTATTTT. Translated, it gives CASSFGTLSTDTQYF.

The table lists this clonotype with many counts. The J gene is TRBJ2-3, the V gene TRBV28, with 9 bases fitting TRBD2. Per germline, CDR1 MDHEN and CDR2 SYDVKM. The V segment lost 2 bases and the J segment 2 bases; nucleotides outside the gene matches: 5. The CDR3 has 16 residues. The CDR3 region is CASSLAGGPSTDTQYF. CDR3 DNA sequence: TGTGCCAGCAGTTTAGCGGGAGGGCCATCCACAGATACGCAGTATTTT.

This clonotype was recorded at least ten times. The rearrangement joins TRBV28 to TRBJ2-4; 8 nucleotides agree with TRBD1. V shed 6 bases, J shed 5 bases, and the junction held 15 bases outside the gene matches. Germline V gene sequence: CDR1 MDHEN, CDR2 SYDVKM. The CDR3 spans 17 residues. CDR3 in amino acids: CASRPLRGQVSQNIQYF. CDR3 in DNA: TGTGCCAGCAGACCTTTGAGGGGACAGGTCTCCCAAAACATTCAGTACTTC.

This clonotype came up a few times. This chain uses TRBV6-8 with TRBJ1-2; D is possibly TRBD1 (5 bases). The ends were cut back, 2 bases at V and 1 base at J, with 14 bases in the middle. This CDR3 comprises 16 residues. Germline V gene data show CDR1 as MNHGY and CDR2 as SAAAGT. Here the CDR3 DNA reads TGTGCCAGCAGTTACCTTACCGGGGGATATAACTATGGCTACACCTTC. Amino acid sequence: CASSYLTGGYNYGYTF.

V usage is TRBV11-2 and J usage is TRBJ2-2; 7 nucleotides match TRBD1. The V gene end was trimmed by 1 base and the J gene end by 6 bases; junction bases not matched to a gene: 11. The CDR3 has 17 amino acids. In germline, CDR1 is SGHAT, CDR2 FQNNGV. This CDR3 is CASSLGSATGIAGELFF. The CDR3 nucleotides read TGTGCCAGCAGCTTAGGGTCAGCGACAGGGATCGCCGGGGAGCTGTTTTTT.

This clonotype was recorded at least ten times. The genes are TRBV5-1 and TRBJ1-2; D unresolved. The CDR3 contains 15 residues. V lost 0 bases and J 1 base, leaving 10 bases between the germline ends. Germline-derived CDR1 and CDR2 are SGHRS and YFSETQ. CDR3 coding DNA: TGCGCCAGCAGCTTGGGAAGGGCTAATAACTATGGCTACACCTTC. Protein: CASSLGRANNYGYTF. The complete variable domain, with remaining parts taken from reference TRBV5-1 and TRBJ1-2, reads KAGVTQTPRYLIKTRGQQVTLSCSPISGHRSVSWYQQTPGQGLQFLFEYFSETQRNKGNFPGRFSGRQFSNSRSEMNVSTLELGDSALYLCASSLGRANNYGYTFGSGTRLTVV.

This clonotype was observed a handful of times. Here the CDR3 omits its conserved ending phenylalanine or tryptophan, so a read error is the likely source. The DNA is left out, because the CDR3 cannot be placed on it with certainty; the CDR3 is given as TCRdb lists it. The chain joins TRBV11-2 to TRBJ2-5; the table's TRBD2 call for D was not verified on the DNA. CDR1 and CDR2 (germline): SGHAT, FQNNGV. The CDR3 is 18 amino acids long, termini counted. CDR3 region: CASSSRIGRFNSPLHFGN.

This clonotype was seen only a few times. A clone one base away is much larger, so this may be a read error. V and J are TRBV27 and TRBJ2-7; 11 nucleotides line up with TRBD2. Gene TRBJ2-1 matches the end of the DNA better, so the J call may be wrong. The CDR3 length is 13 residues. The germline gives CDR1 MNHEY, CDR2 SMNVEV (reference sequence). The CDR3 protein is CASIRLAGGEQFF. CDR3 bases: TGTGCCAGCATTAGGCTAGCGGGAGGCGAGCAGTTCTTC.

This clonotype was found a few times. No conserved phenylalanine or tryptophan is present at the end of the CDR3, so a read error is the likely explanation. The limits of the CDR3 on the DNA are not certain, so only TCRdb's listed CDR3 is given. The rearrangement joins TRBV7-2 to TRBJ2-5; no check of the table's D call, TRBD1, against the DNA was made. CDR1 SGHTA and CDR2 FQGNSA come from the germline V gene. Termini included, the CDR3 measures 17 amino acids. The CDR3 protein is CASSLQDRENSPLHFGN.